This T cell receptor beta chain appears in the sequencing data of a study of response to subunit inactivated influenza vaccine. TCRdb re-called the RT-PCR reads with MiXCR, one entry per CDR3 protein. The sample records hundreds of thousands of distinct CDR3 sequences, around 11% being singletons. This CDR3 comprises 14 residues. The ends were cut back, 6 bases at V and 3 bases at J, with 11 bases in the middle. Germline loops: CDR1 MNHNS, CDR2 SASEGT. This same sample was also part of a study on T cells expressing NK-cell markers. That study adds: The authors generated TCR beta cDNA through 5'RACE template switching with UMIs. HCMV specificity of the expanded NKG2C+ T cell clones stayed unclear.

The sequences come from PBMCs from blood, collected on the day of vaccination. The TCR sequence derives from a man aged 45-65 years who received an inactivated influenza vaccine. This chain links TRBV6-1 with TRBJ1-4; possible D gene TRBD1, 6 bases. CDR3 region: CASRRRGSNEKLFF. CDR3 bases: TGTGCCAGCAGACGCAGGGGATCTAATGAAAAACTGTTTTTT.